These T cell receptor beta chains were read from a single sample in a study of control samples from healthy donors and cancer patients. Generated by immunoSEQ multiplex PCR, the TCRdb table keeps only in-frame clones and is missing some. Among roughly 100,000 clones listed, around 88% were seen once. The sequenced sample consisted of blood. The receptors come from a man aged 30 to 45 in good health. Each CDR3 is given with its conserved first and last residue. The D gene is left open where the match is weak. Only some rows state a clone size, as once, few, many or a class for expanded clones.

CDR3: CSVDWDRNTGELFF; DNA: TGCAGCGTTGACTGGGACAGGAACACCGGGGAGCTGTTTTTT; V: TRBV29-1; size: NA; J: TRBJ2-2; length: 14; D: TRBD1
CDR3: CASRSTGIGENTEAFF; DNA: TGTGCCAGCAGGTCGACAGGGATCGGGGAGAACACTGAAGCTTTCTTT; V: TRBV2; size: NA; J: TRBJ1-1; length: 16; D: TRBD1
CDR3: CASSEALYNEQFF; DNA: TGTGCCAGCAGTGAAGCGCTTTACAATGAGCAGTTCTTC; V: TRBV2; size: few; J: TRBJ2-1; length: 13; D: NA
CDR3: CATRVITGPYNEQFF; DNA: TGTGCCACCAGAGTGATTACAGGGCCCTACAATGAGCAGTTCTTC; V: TRBV27; size: NA; J: TRBJ2-1; length: 15; D: NA
CDR3: CASSSGTGGSNEQFF; DNA: TGTGCCAGCAGCTCCGGGACAGGGGGTAGCAATGAGCAGTTCTTC; V: TRBV2; size: NA; J: TRBJ2-1; length: 15; D: TRBD1
CDR3: CASSERLSGIGTDTQYF; DNA: TGTGCCAGCAGCGAGCGACTGAGCGGGATAGGCACAGATACGCAGTATTTT; V: TRBV9; size: NA; J: TRBJ2-3; length: 17; D: TRBD2
CDR3: CASARVYQETQYF; DNA: TGTGCCAGCGCCCGGGTATACCAAGAGACCCAGTACTTC; V: TRBV2; size: NA; J: TRBJ2-5; length: 13; D: NA
CDR3: CASRQARTSYEQYF; DNA: TGTGCCAGCCGACAGGCCCGAACCTCCTACGAGCAGTACTTC; V: TRBV27; size: NA; J: TRBJ2-7; length: 14; D: NA
CDR3: CAWSLAGRLPGELFF; DNA: TGTGCCTGGAGTCTAGCGGGAAGATTACCCGGGGAGCTGTTTTTT; V: TRBV30; size: once; J: TRBJ2-2; length: 15; D: TRBD2
CDR3: CASSRERGSHEQYF; DNA: TGTGCCAGCAGTCGCGAGAGGGGATCCCACGAGCAGTACTTC; V: TRBV6-5; size: few; J: TRBJ2-7; length: 14; D: NA
CDR3: CASRGLVYGHTQYF; DNA: TGTGCCAGCAGGGGACTAGTATACGGTCATACGCAGTATTTT; V: TRBV27; size: NA; J: TRBJ2-3; length: 14; D: TRBD2
CDR3: CASSFDSYREKLFF; DNA: TGCGCCAGCAGCTTCGACTCTTATCGCGAAAAACTGTTTTTT; V: TRBV5-1; size: NA; J: TRBJ1-4; length: 14; D: NA
CDR3: CATSDPLNEQFF; DNA: TGTGCCACCAGTGATCCTTTAAATGAGCAGTTCTTC; V: TRBV24-1; size: NA; J: TRBJ2-1; length: 12; D: NA
CDR3: CASRPRTGTYEQYF; DNA: TGTGCCAGCAGACCACGGACGGGTACCTACGAGCAGTACTTC; V: TRBV7-9; size: NA; J: TRBJ2-7; length: 14; D: NA
CDR3: CASSSNRGLVSYEQYF; DNA: TGTGCCAGCAGCTCGAACCGAGGACTAGTTTCCTACGAGCAGTACTTC; V: TRBV11-3; size: few; J: TRBJ2-7; length: 16; D: TRBD2
CDR3: CASSSSGLNTGELFF; DNA: TGTGCCAGCAGTTCTAGCGGGCTGAACACCGGGGAGCTGTTTTTT; V: TRBV6-2/TRBV6-3; size: NA; J: TRBJ2-2; length: 15; D: TRBD2
CDR3: CASTAGRGTDTQYF; DNA: TGTGCCAGCACCGCCGGCAGGGGCACAGATACGCAGTATTTT; V: TRBV6-5; size: once; J: TRBJ2-3; length: 14; D: NA
CDR3: CASSHPGQVYFNTEAFF; DNA: TGTGCCAGCAGCCACCCGGGACAGGTATACTTCAACACTGAAGCTTTCTTT; V: TRBV14; size: NA; J: TRBJ1-1; length: 17; D: TRBD1
CDR3: CASSSSKASPPHYGYTF; DNA: TGTGCCAGCAGTTCCAGTAAAGCCTCACCGCCACACTATGGCTACACCTTC; V: TRBV27; size: NA; J: TRBJ1-2; length: 17; D: NA
CDR3: CASSVGPSSYNEQFF; DNA: TGTGCCAGCAGCGTAGGCCCTTCGTCCTACAATGAGCAGTTCTTC; V: TRBV9; size: NA; J: TRBJ2-1; length: 15; D: NA
CDR3: CASSSSTDTQYF; DNA: TGTGCCAGCAGTTCTAGCACAGATACGCAGTATTTT; V: TRBV6-2/TRBV6-3; size: NA; J: TRBJ2-3; length: 12; D: NA
CDR3: CASSLIGSSGRAVGSNEQFF; DNA: TGTGCCAGCAGCTTAATCGGGTCGAGCGGGAGGGCCGTTGGGTCCAATGAGCAGTTCTTC; V: TRBV7-3; size: NA; J: TRBJ2-1; length: 20; D: TRBD2
CDR3: CASSIETGGHGYTF; DNA: TGTGCCAGTAGTATAGAGACAGGGGGCCATGGCTACACCTTC; V: TRBV19; size: NA; J: TRBJ1-2; length: 14; D: TRBD1
CDR3: CAWSLASGSPTYF; DNA: TGTGCCTGGAGTCTAGCTAGCGGGAGCCCCACGTACTTC; V: TRBV30; size: NA; J: TRBJ2-7; length: 13; D: TRBD2
CDR3: CASSVWTSGDYNEQFF; DNA: TGTGCCAGCAGCGTCTGGACTAGCGGAGATTACAATGAGCAGTTCTTC; V: TRBV9; size: NA; J: TRBJ2-1; length: 16; D: TRBD2
CDR3: CASSIRGRDNEQFF; DNA: TGTGCCAGTAGTATAAGGGGTCGGGACAATGAGCAGTTCTTC; V: TRBV19; size: NA; J: TRBJ2-1; length: 14; D: NA
CDR3: CASGDRVRVQPQHF; DNA: TGCGCCAGCGGAGACAGGGTTCGGGTGCAGCCCCAGCATTTT; V: TRBV10-2; size: NA; J: TRBJ1-5; length: 14; D: TRBD1
CDR3: CASSGTGVGEKLFF; DNA: TGTGCCAGCAGCGGGACAGGGGTTGGTGAAAAACTGTTTTTT; V: TRBV5-6; size: NA; J: TRBJ1-4; length: 14; D: TRBD1